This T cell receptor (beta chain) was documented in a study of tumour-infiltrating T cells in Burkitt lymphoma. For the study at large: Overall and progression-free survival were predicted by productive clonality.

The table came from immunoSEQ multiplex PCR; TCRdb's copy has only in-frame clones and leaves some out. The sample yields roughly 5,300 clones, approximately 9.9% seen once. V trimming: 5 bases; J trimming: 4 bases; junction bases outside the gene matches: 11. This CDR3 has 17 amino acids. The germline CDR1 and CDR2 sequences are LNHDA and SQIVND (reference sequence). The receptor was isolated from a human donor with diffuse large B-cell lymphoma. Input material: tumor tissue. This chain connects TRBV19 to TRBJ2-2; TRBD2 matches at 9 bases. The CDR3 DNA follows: TGTGCCAGTAGTCCCCGGGCTAGCGGGGCCGCCACCGGGGAGCTGTTTTTT. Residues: CASSPRASGAATGELFF. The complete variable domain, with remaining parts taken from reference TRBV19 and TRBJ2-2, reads DGGITQSPKYLFRKEGQNVTLSCEQNLNHDAMYWYRQDPGQGLRLIYYSQIVNDFQKGDIAEGYSVSREKKESFPLTVTSAQKNPTAFYLCASSPRASGAATGELFFGEGSRLTVL.